The source of this TCR beta chain is a study of identical twins. CDR3 length equals 12 residues. Germline loops: CDR1 SQVTM, CDR2 ANQGSEA. V was clipped by 8 bases and J by 4 bases, with 14 bases between them. All donors comprised healthy Caucasians. This clonotype was counted many times. TCRdb re-analysed the 5' RACE reads in MiXCR, keeping a single row per CDR3 protein. This repertoire shows approximately 700,000 distinct CDR3 sequences, around 6% found once; its top ten account for 1.5% to 2%. The V gene is TRBV29-1, the J gene TRBJ2-5, with a possible D match to TRBD1 (6 bases). This sequence was found in a man between 18 and 35 years old in good health. Sequenced material: naive T cells sorted from blood. The CDR3 nucleotides are TGCAGCCTTACTACAGGGAGAGAGACCCAGTACTTC. As protein: CSLTTGRETQYF.